These T cell receptor beta chains were read from a single sample in a study of blood T cell repertoires in COVID-19. TCRdb's table, derived via immunoSEQ multiplex PCR, lists solely in-frame clones and lacks some. This repertoire shows 350,000 to 450,000 clones, around 84% found once; its top ten account for about 3%. What was sequenced was peripheral blood. These TCRs come from a human donor in a cohort sampled during active COVID-19. Both conserved end residues are part of each CDR3.

j_call	v_call	cdr3_aa
TRBJ2-3	TRBV9	CASSVGPGLAADTQYF
TRBJ2-5	TRBV10-3	CAISFGLAGEAETQYF
TRBJ2-2	TRBV28	CASSLGLPLMGELFF
TRBJ1-1	TRBV7-8	CASSLSGMGTEAFF
TRBJ1-1	TRBV27	CATTPRAGGFTEAFF
TRBJ1-2	TRBV5-1	CASSLVSSNYGYTF
TRBJ2-5	TRBV21-1	CASSKEDREETQYF
TRBJ1-5	TRBV12-3/TRBV12-4	CASSVDRDQPQHF
TRBJ2-3	TRBV30	CAWSVGVTDTQYF
TRBJ1-4	TRBV25-1	CASSERVWGVRNEKLFF
TRBJ2-1	TRBV28	CASSLVQGDIDEQFF
TRBJ2-7	TRBV11-2	CASSPIAGASYEQYF
TRBJ2-7	TRBV7-2	CASSLEGTPTYEQYF
TRBJ2-1	TRBV11-2	CASSLRTVYNEQFF
TRBJ1-2	TRBV6-5	CASIRDRGVEGYTF
TRBJ1-5	TRBV28	CACRDRLSNQPQHF
TRBJ2-5	TRBV30	CAWDPDGGGLGETQYF
TRBJ1-6	TRBV3-1/TRBV3-2	CASSPSTGGKSPLHF
TRBJ1-5	TRBV4-1	CASSPRYTLYQPQHF
TRBJ1-2	TRBV2	CASSEYRNYGYTF
TRBJ2-6	TRBV5-4	CASIPMEGSGPGANVLTF
TRBJ2-1	TRBV5-1	CASSYLAGAGYNEQFF
TRBJ1-3	TRBV9	CASSIRQGRGNTIYF
TRBJ2-5	TRBV5-1	CASSYSGTSGRARETQYF
TRBJ1-6	TRBV9	CASSVGEGRPSVTNSPLHF
TRBJ1-6	TRBV18	CASSPGQAKNSPLHF
TRBJ2-2	TRBV6-5	CASSYSRFGELFF